This T cell receptor beta chain was recovered during a study of T cell repertoires in cytomegalovirus infection. Study information: An indication of both CMV infection and matching HLA type came from public TCR beta signatures.

Germline V gene sequence: CDR1 LGHNA, CDR2 YNFKEQ. V lost 4 bases to trimming and J lost 4 bases, with 13 bases between them. The CDR3 has 14 amino acids. TCRdb passed the reads through MiXCR, listing each CDR3 protein once. The sample lists under 600,000 distinct CDR3 sequences, 15% to 20% occurring once. This TCR derives from a human donor in good health (CMV status not recorded). Some clones in this sample may be carry-over from other donors' samples. Sequences were obtained from CD8+ T cells from PBMCs. This chain links TRBV4-2 with TRBJ1-2; D perhaps matches TRBD1 (5 bases). CDR3 residues: CASSPRGTGYGYTF. The CDR3 DNA reads TGTGCCAGCAGCCCCCGGGGCACGGGCTATGGCTACACCTTC.